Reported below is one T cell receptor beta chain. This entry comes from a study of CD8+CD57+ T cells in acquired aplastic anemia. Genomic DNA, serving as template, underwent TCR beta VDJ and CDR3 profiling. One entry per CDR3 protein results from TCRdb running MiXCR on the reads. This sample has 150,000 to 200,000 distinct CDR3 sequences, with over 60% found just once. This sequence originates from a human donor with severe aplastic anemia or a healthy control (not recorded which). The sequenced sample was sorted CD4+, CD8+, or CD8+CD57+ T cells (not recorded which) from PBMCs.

CDR3 DNA sequence: TGCAGTGCTAGGGGTATGGGGGCTGCAACTAATGAAAAACTGTTTTTT. The encoded protein is CSARGMGAATNEKLFF. V usage is TRBV20-1 and J usage is TRBJ1-4, with D perhaps TRBD1 (6 bases). Germline V CDR1 and CDR2: DFQATT, SNEGSKA (reference sequence). The CDR3 consists of 16 residues. Trimming took 3 bases from V and 0 from J, leaving 14 bases between them.